These 17 T cell receptor beta chains were sequenced from one sample in a study of Ad26.COV2.S vaccination and SARS-CoV-2 variants. Profiled with immunoSEQ multiplex PCR; TCRdb holds only in-frame clones, not every one. The sample holds hundreds of thousands of clones; 70% to 90% are singletons and the top ten take roughly 3.5%. Treatment here: some 20 received Ad26.COV2.S at low or high dose, single or two shots; a few received placebo; per-sample allocation not given. Day 63 after the first vaccine or placebo injection was the time point for sampling. This material consisted of peripheral blood, taken in a trial of Ad26.COV2.S vaccine versus placebo. The origin of the receptors is a person aged 18-65 years who received the Ad26.COV2.S COVID-19 vaccine or a placebo.

In its sample, this clone was seen a few times. The chain employs TRBV5-4 and TRBJ2-2; 14 nucleotides match TRBD2. With V trimmed by 0 bases and J by 1 base, 5 bases remained unmatched. Germline V lookup: CDR1 SGHNT, CDR2 YYREEE (reference sequence). This CDR3 is built from 19 residues. Here the CDR3 reads CASSLDRTSGGRNTGELFF. In DNA form, the CDR3 reads TGTGCCAGCAGCTTGGATCGGACTAGCGGGGGGCGGAACACCGGGGAGCTGTTTTTT.

The chain carries TRBV9 and TRBJ1-5; D unresolved. Trimming removed 2 bases from V and 4 bases from J, with 7 bases in between. The length of the CDR3 is 13 residues. Germline CDR1 and CDR2: SGDLS and YYNGEE. The CDR3 sequence is CASSVDGNQPQHF. The CDR3 DNA reads as TGTGCCAGCAGCGTGGACGGTAATCAGCCCCAGCATTTT.

A few counts support this clone. This chain joins TRBV6-2 or TRBV6-3 and TRBJ2-5, with TRBD2 identical over 8 bases. J lost 1 base, V lost 5 bases, and 12 bases had no gene match. Germline CDR1 and CDR2: MNHEY and SVGEGT. This CDR3 is 17 amino acids long. Here the CDR3 DNA reads TGTGCCAGCAGTACGCCCCCTAGCGGGCGCCCCCAAGAGACCCAGTACTTC. Its translation is CASSTPPSGRPQETQYF.

The J gene is TRBJ2-1, the V gene TRBV10-2; 8 bases match TRBD2. Germline loops: CDR1 WSHSY, CDR2 SAAADI. The CDR3 has 15 amino acids. Unmatched junction bases numbered 4, after V lost 0 bases and J lost 6 bases. CDR3: CASSESEREFNEQFF. CDR3 in DNA: TGCGCCAGCAGTGAGTCTGAGCGGGAGTTCAATGAGCAGTTCTTC.

The V and J genes are TRBV5-1 and TRBJ2-1; 11 bases are shared with TRBD1. Trimming took 4 bases from V and 2 from J; bases not matched to a gene: 2. Germline V gives CDR1 SGHRS, CDR2 YFSETQ. The CDR3 sequence is 15 residues long. DNA of the CDR3: TGCGCCAGCAGCCTGGACAGGGGGCCCTACAATGAGCAGTTCTTC. Its translation is CASSLDRGPYNEQFF.

The genes are TRBV15 and TRBJ2-7; 7 bases are a match to TRBD1. V lost 0 bases, J lost 4 bases, and 9 bases stayed unmatched. The germline V gene encodes CDR1 LNHNV and CDR2 YYDKDF (reference sequence). The CDR3 runs 16 residues. The CDR3 loop is CATSRDGGQPDYEQYF. The CDR3 DNA reads as TGTGCCACCAGCAGAGATGGGGGACAGCCTGATTACGAGCAGTACTTC.

V usage is TRBV5-4 and J usage is TRBJ2-7; D tentatively fits TRBD1 or TRBD2 (5 bases each). This CDR3 region has 14 residues. The ends were cut back, 4 bases at V and 3 bases at J, with 14 bases in the middle. The germline V gene encodes CDR1 SGHNT and CDR2 YYREEE (reference sequence). CDR3 sequence: CASSPRDDRYEQYF. In nucleotides, the CDR3 is TGTGCCAGCAGCCCCCGGGACGACCGCTACGAGCAGTACTTC. The variable domain in full, with the rest retrieved from reference TRBV5-4 and TRBJ2-7, is ETGVTQSPTHLIKTRGQQVTLRCSSQSGHNTVSWYQQALGQGPQFIFQYYREEENGRGNFPPRFSGLQFPNYSSELNVNALELDDSALYLCASSPRDDRYEQYFGPGTRLTVT.

V is TRBV12-5 and J is TRBJ1-2; D unclear. The V end lost 4 bases, the J end lost 7 bases, and 13 bases lay between the germline ends. This CDR3 has 13 residues. Germline assignment: CDR1 LGHNT and CDR2 FRNRAP. The CDR3 region is CASGSTPDGGYTF. CDR3 nucleotide sequence: TGTGCTAGTGGTTCCACCCCGGACGGTGGCTACACCTTC.

The chain joins TRBV7-2 to TRBJ2-7; the match to TRBD2 covers 10 bases. J was trimmed by 4 bases and V by 5 bases; bases with no gene match: 8. This CDR3 has 15 amino acids. The germline V gene has CDR1 SGHTA and CDR2 FQGNSA. Here the CDR3 DNA reads TGTGCCAGCAGCCCCAAGCGGGAGGGCCGTTACGAGCAGTACTTC. The encoded protein is CASSPKREGRYEQYF.

The V gene is TRBV29-1, the J gene TRBJ2-1; TRBD1 is a possible D gene (6 bases). Germline V gene lookup returns CDR1 SQVTM and CDR2 ANQGSEA. The CDR3 covers 12 residues. V was trimmed by 4 bases and J by 5 bases, leaving 9 bases between them. CDR3 nucleotide sequence: TGCAGCGTTGTTGGGGGCCACAATGAGCAGTTCTTC. Translation gives CSVVGGHNEQFF.

The V call is TRBV19, the J call TRBJ1-2; possibly TRBD1 for D (6 bases). The CDR3 runs 15 residues. In germline, CDR1 is LNHDA, CDR2 SQIVND (reference sequence). Trimming removed 7 bases at V and 4 bases at J, with 19 bases between. The CDR3 nucleotides are TGTGCCAGTACCAACCACCGGACAGAAATCTATGGCTACACCTTC. It encodes CASTNHRTEIYGYTF.

The genes are TRBV2 and TRBJ2-7, with TRBD1 as a possible D gene (7 bases). The V end lost 7 bases, the J end lost 4 bases, and 11 bases lay between the germline ends. The germline V gene encodes CDR1 SNHLY and CDR2 FYNNEI. The CDR3 is 12 amino acids. The CDR3 nucleotides read TGTGCCAGCACGGAGGGGGCATACGAGCAGTACTTC. It codes for CASTEGAYEQYF.

V gene TRBV19 combines with J gene TRBJ1-3; 7 bases agree with TRBD1. J was trimmed by 0 bases and V by 5 bases; bases with no gene match: 7. CDR1 is LNHDA, CDR2 SQIVND, per germline (reference sequence). The CDR3 spans 16 residues. CDR3 bases: TGTGCCAGTAGTGTACCGGGACAGAGCTCTGGAAACACCATATATTTT. It specifies CASSVPGQSSGNTIYF. Combining the CDR3 with reference TRBV19 and TRBJ1-3 gives the whole variable domain DGGITQSPKYLFRKEGQNVTLSCEQNLNHDAMYWYRQDPGQGLRLIYYSQIVNDFQKGDIAEGYSVSREKKESFPLTVTSAQKNPTAFYLCASSVPGQSSGNTIYFGEGSWLTVV.

The rearrangement links TRBV7-9 to TRBJ2-3, with 9 bases matching TRBD2. The trim removed 5 bases at V and 5 bases at J, leaving 17 bases unmatched. The CDR3 is 18 amino acids. Looked up from germline, CDR1 is SEHNR and CDR2 is FQNEAQ (reference sequence). Here the CDR3 reads CASSDPGGGRANGDTQYF. The CDR3 DNA sequence: TGTGCCAGCAGCGATCCCGGTGGCGGGAGGGCCAATGGAGATACGCAGTATTTT. Combining the CDR3 with reference TRBV7-9 and TRBJ2-3 gives the whole variable domain DTGVSQNPRHKITKRGQNVTFRCDPISEHNRLYWYRQTLGQGPEFLTYFQNEAQLEKSRLLSDRFSAERPKGSFSTLEIQRTEQGDSAMYLCASSDPGGGRANGDTQYFGPGTRLTVL.

The V call is TRBV6-2 or TRBV6-3, the J call TRBJ1-1, with D possibly matching TRBD1 (6 bases). The V end was cut by 6 bases, the J end by 3 bases, with 14 bases between. Germline V CDR1 and CDR2: MNHEY, SVGEGT. The CDR3 totals 14 residues. DNA of the CDR3: TGTGCCAGCAGCATATACAGGGCCGACACTGAAGCTTTCTTT. Its protein is CASSIYRADTEAFF.

The rearrangement joins TRBV11-3 to TRBJ2-3; 11 bases line up with TRBD2. With V trimmed by 4 bases and J by 0 bases, 3 bases remained unmatched. The CDR3 runs 16 residues. CDR1 SGHNT and CDR2 YENEEA come from the germline V gene. As DNA, the CDR3 is TGTGCCAGCAGCTCTAGACTAGCGGGAAGCACAGATACGCAGTATTTT. As protein: CASSSRLAGSTDTQYF.

V usage is TRBV4-1 and J usage is TRBJ2-7, with D unresolved. The CDR3 loop spans 12 amino acids. Germline-derived CDR1 and CDR2 are MGHRA and YSYEKL. The V end lost 0 bases, the J end lost 3 bases, and 3 bases lay between the germline ends. The CDR3 DNA follows: TGCGCCAGCAGCCAAGACTACTACGAGCAGTACTTC. Its translation is CASSQDYYEQYF.